Following are 22 T cell receptor beta chains from one sample sequenced in a study of cytomegalovirus exposure and HLA in healthy donors. The PCR made use of 60 Vbeta and 13 Jbeta primers. Measured with immunoSEQ multiplex PCR; TCRdb has only the in-frame clones, and not every one. The data hold 150,000 to 200,000 clones, with roughly 85% observed a single time. Material for sequencing was PBMCs. These receptors all come from a man aged 35-49 years in good health and CMV-seropositive.

The CDR3 loop is CASSVLGRPYEQYF. CDR3 bases: TGTGCCAGCAGCGTTTTAGGGAGACCCTACGAGCAGTACTTC. The chain uses TRBV9 and TRBJ2-7; D perhaps matches TRBD2 (5 bases). The CDR3 covers 14 residues. The V end lost 2 bases, the J end lost 2 bases, and 11 bases lay between the germline ends. Germline V CDR1 and CDR2: SGDLS, YYNGEE.

The V and J genes are TRBV6-5 and TRBJ2-5, with 10 bases matching TRBD2. In germline, CDR1 is MNHEY, CDR2 SVGAGI. Unmatched junction bases numbered 12, after V lost 6 bases and J lost 11 bases. The CDR3 is 14 residues long. In DNA, the CDR3 is TGTGCCAGCAGCCGAGCGGGAGGGCCGAGGGAGCAGTACTTC. Its protein product is CASSRAGGPREQYF.

The chain is built from TRBV5-1 and TRBJ2-7; 9 bases match TRBD2. The CDR3 sequence is 14 residues long. V lost 0 bases to trimming and J lost 6 bases; unmatched junction nucleotides: 4. Germline values: CDR1 SGHRS, CDR2 YFSETQ. CDR3 in amino acids: CASSLGLAGSEQYF. CDR3 coding DNA: TGCGCCAGCAGCTTGGGGCTAGCGGGATCCGAGCAGTACTTC. Combining the CDR3 with reference TRBV5-1 and TRBJ2-7 gives the whole variable domain KAGVTQTPRYLIKTRGQQVTLSCSPISGHRSVSWYQQTPGQGLQFLFEYFSETQRNKGNFPGRFSGRQFSNSRSEMNVSTLELGDSALYLCASSLGLAGSEQYFGPGTRLTVT.

This clone was recorded a few times. Written as DNA, the CDR3 is TGTGCCAGCAGTATGGGACAGGAGGTTGAAGCTTTCTTT. Its protein is CASSMGQEVEAFF. The V gene is TRBV28, the J gene TRBJ1-1; 8 nucleotides match TRBD1. There are 13 residues in the CDR3. Trimming took 5 bases from V and 7 from J; bases not matched to a gene: 6. Germline values: CDR1 MDHEN, CDR2 SYDVKM.

The rearrangement joins TRBV6-5 to TRBJ2-7, with unresolved D. The CDR3 covers 13 residues. Germline V gene sequence: CDR1 MNHEY, CDR2 SVGAGI. Trimming left V 8 bases short and J 1 base short, with 12 bases between. The CDR3 bases are TGTGCCAGCTGTGCGGCCGGTTCCTACGAGCAGTACTTC. It is translated as CASCAAGSYEQYF.

The chain carries TRBV18 and TRBJ2-3; TRBD1 matches at 9 bases. J lost 5 bases, V lost 5 bases, and 8 bases had no gene match. CDR1 is KGHSH, CDR2 LQKENI, per germline. The CDR3 has 15 amino acids. The CDR3 nucleotides are TGTGCCAGCTCAGATGGACAGGGGACGAAAGATACGCAGTATTTT. It translates to CASSDGQGTKDTQYF.

The gene calls are TRBV19 and TRBJ1-3, with TRBD1 matching over 8 bases. The CDR3 spans 15 residues. The germline V gene encodes CDR1 LNHDA and CDR2 SQIVND (reference sequence). The junction had 3 bases not matched to a gene; V was cut back by 3 bases and J by 2 bases. The CDR3 reads CASSIGQGAGNTIYF. In DNA, the CDR3 is TGTGCCAGTAGTATCGGACAGGGAGCTGGAAACACCATATATTTT.

The genes are TRBV5-1 and TRBJ2-7, with no clear D. This CDR3 comprises 15 residues. Trimming left V 0 bases short and J 4 bases short, with 14 bases between. Per germline, CDR1 SGHRS and CDR2 YFSETQ. For the CDR3, the DNA is TGCGCCAGCAGCTTGGACTGGTCTATCCCGTACGAGCAGTACTTC. Translation gives CASSLDWSIPYEQYF.

This sequence joins TRBV11-3 and TRBJ1-2; the D is unclear. V was trimmed by 5 bases and J by 6 bases, leaving 19 bases between them. Germline assignment: CDR1 SGHNT and CDR2 YENEEA. The CDR3 covers 15 residues. The CDR3 spells CASSLAGRTENGYTF. CDR3 nucleotides: TGTGCCAGCAGCCTAGCAGGACGGACTGAGAATGGCTACACCTTC.

This chain links TRBV5-1 with TRBJ1-4; tentatively, D is TRBD1 (5 bases). V was shortened by 2 bases and J by 4 bases, with 6 bases between the two germline ends. CDR3 size: 13 residues. The germline V gene has CDR1 SGHRS and CDR2 YFSETQ. The CDR3 nucleotides are TGCGCCAGCAGCTTAGACAGTAATGAAAAACTGTTTTTT. Protein: CASSLDSNEKLFF.

The chain is built from TRBV11-2 and TRBJ2-2, with D possibly being TRBD1 (5 bases). Trimming stripped 2 bases from V and 4 bases from J, with 20 bases between. Germline CDR1 reads SGHAT; CDR2 reads FQNNGV. The CDR3 sequence is 18 residues long. The CDR3 sequence: CASSLFWGRVTLTGELFF. CDR3 nucleotide sequence: TGTGCCAGCAGCTTATTTTGGGGCAGGGTGACGCTCACCGGGGAGCTGTTTTTT.

CDR3 in amino acids: CSVGASVNEQFF. CDR3 coding DNA: TGCAGCGTTGGGGCTAGCGTTAATGAGCAGTTCTTC. The V gene is TRBV29-1, the J gene TRBJ2-1, with D possibly being TRBD2 (6 bases). CDR1 is SQVTM and CDR2 is ANQGSEA in the germline V gene. The CDR3 extends over 12 amino acids. V shed 4 bases and J shed 7 bases, with 11 bases lying between them.

This clone turned up a few times. The V and J genes are TRBV11-1 and TRBJ1-1; D call uncertain. CDR1 and CDR2 from the germline V gene are SGHAT and FQDESV (reference sequence). Trimming took 1 base from V and 6 from J, leaving 6 bases between them. The CDR3 is 12 residues long. CDR3 loop: CASSLVRSEAFF. CDR3 bases: TGTGCCAGCAGCTTAGTCCGGTCTGAAGCTTTCTTT.

The chain couples TRBV7-3 to TRBJ2-5; 7 bases align to TRBD2. The CDR3 covers 15 residues. V lost 4 bases, J lost 4 bases, and 9 bases stayed unmatched. CDR1 is SGHTA and CDR2 is FQGTGA in the germline V gene. The CDR3 nucleotides are TGTGCCAGCAGCTCGTGGGGAGGGGAGGGAGAGACCCAGTACTTC. Amino acid sequence: CASSSWGGEGETQYF. Full variable domain (outside the CDR3, taken from reference TRBV7-3 and TRBJ2-5): GAGVSQTPSNKVTEKGKYVELRCDPISGHTALYWYRQSLGQGPEFLIYFQGTGAADDSGLPNDRFFAVRPEGSVSTLKIQRTERGDSAVYLCASSSWGGEGETQYFGPGTRLLVL.

The V gene is TRBV5-1, the J gene TRBJ2-7, with a possible D match to TRBD1 (5 bases). With 7 bases removed from V and 6 bases from J, the gap between germline ends came to 20 bases. Per germline, CDR1 SGHRS and CDR2 YFSETQ. CDR3 length: 14 amino acids. CDR3 amino acids: CASGTGSGSLEQYF. The CDR3 DNA is TGCGCCAGCGGAACCGGGTCAGGGTCGCTCGAGCAGTACTTC.

This clone has just a few counts. This chain uses TRBV5-1 with TRBJ1-1, with D hard to call. Germline CDR1 SGHRS, CDR2 YFSETQ. The ends were cut back, 1 base at V and 6 bases at J, with 13 bases in the middle. This CDR3 has 14 amino acids. CDR3: CASSLTEMPAEAFF. For the CDR3, the DNA is TGCGCCAGCAGCTTGACAGAGATGCCGGCTGAAGCTTTCTTT. Together with reference TRBV5-1 and TRBJ1-1, the CDR3 gives the full variable domain: KAGVTQTPRYLIKTRGQQVTLSCSPISGHRSVSWYQQTPGQGLQFLFEYFSETQRNKGNFPGRFSGRQFSNSRSEMNVSTLELGDSALYLCASSLTEMPAEAFFGQGTRLTVV.

The chain recombines TRBV18 with TRBJ2-5, with 7 bases fitting TRBD2. This CDR3 is 14 amino acids long. Germline trimming cut 4 bases from V and 1 base from J; bases unmatched to any gene: 3. Germline-derived CDR1 and CDR2 are KGHSH and LQKENI. The DNA of the CDR3 is TGTGCCAGCTCACTGGGAGGGATCCAAGAGACCCAGTACTTC. It specifies CASSLGGIQETQYF.

The CDR3 sequence: CSAAKSHEQYF. The CDR3 DNA reads TGCAGTGCTGCAAAGAGCCACGAGCAGTACTTC. The chain recombines TRBV20-1 with TRBJ2-7, with D unresolved. Trimming cost V 5 bases and J 5 bases, with 10 bases left between them. The CDR3 covers 11 residues. CDR1 DFQATT and CDR2 SNEGSKA come from the germline V gene (reference sequence).

Notes on this clone: At one of its ends the junction is not consistent with the germline gene, which may arise from a read error. The rearrangement links TRBV4-1 to TRBJ2-4, with 9 bases aligning to TRBD2. There are 18 residues in the CDR3. CDR1 MGHRA and CDR2 YSYEKL come from the germline V gene. This CDR3 reads CASSQEAPPAGGKNSQYF. CDR3 in DNA: TGCGCCAGCAGCCAAGAAGCACCGCCGGCGGGAGGGAAAAACAGTCAGTACTTC.

This clone was observed once. V and J are TRBV5-1 and TRBJ2-7, with 9 bases fitting TRBD2. V was clipped by 4 bases and J by 1 base; unmatched bases: 6. Germline V CDR1 and CDR2: SGHRS, YFSETQ. This CDR3 spans 15 amino acids. CDR3 in amino acids: CASSPGTSNSYEQYF. For the CDR3, the DNA is TGCGCCAGCAGCCCCGGGACTAGCAATTCCTACGAGCAGTACTTC.

This rearrangement joins TRBV19 to TRBJ2-7; D is undetermined. The CDR3 has 14 amino acids. CDR1 is LNHDA and CDR2 is SQIVND in the germline V gene (reference sequence). V was pared by 6 bases and J by 6 bases, with 18 bases between. This CDR3 reads CASRKSLEASEQYF. The CDR3 DNA reads as TGTGCCAGTAGGAAGTCCTTAGAGGCCTCCGAGCAGTACTTC.

The chain couples TRBV5-1 to TRBJ2-7, with D unclear. Trimming took off 1 base at V and 0 bases at J, with 11 bases between the two ends. Per germline, CDR1 SGHRS and CDR2 YFSETQ. The CDR3 contains 15 residues. CDR3 amino acids: CASSLFSGSSYEQYF. CDR3 nucleotide sequence: TGCGCCAGCAGCTTGTTTTCAGGCAGCTCCTACGAGCAGTACTTC. Filled out from reference TRBV5-1 and TRBJ2-7, the complete variable domain reads KAGVTQTPRYLIKTRGQQVTLSCSPISGHRSVSWYQQTPGQGLQFLFEYFSETQRNKGNFPGRFSGRQFSNSRSEMNVSTLELGDSALYLCASSLFSGSSYEQYFGPGTRLTVT.